This T cell receptor beta chain was obtained from a study of graft-versus-host responses after intestinal transplantation. Study-wide background: Once they had received anti-thymocyte globulin induction, all recipients took tacrolimus and steroids for approximately 3 years.

Points on this clone: Its matching antigen is unknown.

Profiled with immunoSEQ multiplex PCR; TCRdb holds only in-frame clones, not every one. The sample includes some 96,000 clones, roughly 87% seen only once; the top ten take over 0.95%. The germline V and J ends were trimmed by 2 bases and 4 bases, with 12 bases remaining between them. CDR3 length equals 15 residues. Germline V gives CDR1 WSHSY, CDR2 SAAADI. Sample: unstimulated CD4+ T cells sorted from spleen or lymph node cells, taken before transplant. The sequence derives from a human donor who was the organ donor for an intestinal transplant. The chain is built from TRBV10-2 and TRBJ1-5, with a tentative D call TRBD1 (6 bases). The CDR3 DNA reads TGCGCCAGCAGTGAGGCGGGGACATGGAATCAGCCCCAGCATTTT. It yields the protein CASSEAGTWNQPQHF.